This section outlines one TCR beta chain sequence together with its context. Its antigen is as yet unknown. Only in-frame clones appear in the TCRdb table, and some are missing; sequencing was by immunoSEQ multiplex PCR. The data show some 74,000 clones, roughly 94% seen once. Blood got drawn at baseline, again on cycle 4 day 1, and then on cycle 7 day 1. The sample is drawn from a study of OX40 agonist ivuxolimab in advanced cancers. Study at large: Across the patients, intravenous ivuxolimab was delivered every 2 weeks at 0.01 to 10 mg/kg. Those enrolled were 80% to 85% male, with a mean age of about 60 years and ages from about 20 to 85. Study-level points and caveats: CD8+ T cells averaged more expanded clones than CD4+.

Deletions cut 1 base from V and 0 bases from J, with 10 bases between. The CDR3 is made up of 16 amino acids. Germline V gives CDR1 SGHTA, CDR2 FQGNSA. This sequence was found in an adult with an advanced solid tumor such as melanoma, head and neck, liver or kidney cancer. The sequenced sample was CD4+ or CD8+ T cells sorted from blood, obtained in a trial of the OX40 agonist ivuxolimab. The chain is built from TRBV7-2 and TRBJ2-1; D is unresolved. The CDR3 loop is CASSLEGRVSYNEQFF. The CDR3 nucleotides read TGTGCCAGCAGCTTAGAAGGCCGAGTCTCCTACAATGAGCAGTTCTTC.